The 29 T cell receptor beta chains reported below all come from one sample, sequenced in a study of shared clonotypes between healthy human individuals. Here immunoSEQ multiplex PCR was the method, and the copy in TCRdb shows in-frame clones only, minus some. This sample has some 680,000 clones, with around 73% found just once. Sequencing input: memory CD4+ T cells sorted from blood. Noted subset: CD45RA-negative fraction. The receptors shown here come from a woman in her 30s in good health.

Note on this clone: This clone may be a read error of a much larger clone one base away. The rearrangement links TRBV11-1 to TRBJ2-7; D gene ambiguous. Germline V gives CDR1 SGHAT, CDR2 FQDESV (reference sequence). This CDR3 comprises 12 residues. V lost 1 base, J lost 4 bases, and 5 bases lay in between. In DNA form, the CDR3 reads TGTGCCAGCAGCTTAGACGGTTACGAGCAGTACTTC. Its protein is CASSLDGYEQYF.

The V and J genes are TRBV6-1 and TRBJ2-1; D is undetermined. Trimming took 2 bases from V and 7 from J, leaving 21 bases between them. In germline, CDR1 is MNHNS, CDR2 SASEGT. The CDR3 totals 17 residues. The CDR3 is CASSERPAYQSSNEQFF. The DNA of the CDR3 is TGTGCCAGCAGTGAACGCCCTGCGTACCAAAGCTCGAATGAGCAGTTCTTC.

The chain joins TRBV5-1 to TRBJ2-3; 10 nucleotides agree with TRBD2. Germline V gives CDR1 SGHRS, CDR2 YFSETQ. This CDR3 spans 18 amino acids. Trimming cost V 6 bases and J 1 base; bases outside gene matches: 14. The CDR3 bases are TGCGCCAGCATCTTAAAAGATGGACTAGCGGCACGCACAGATACGCAGTATTTT. Encoded protein: CASILKDGLAARTDTQYF.

This clone has just a few counts. The chain joins TRBV14 to TRBJ2-5; D possibly uses TRBD1 or TRBD2 (5 bases each). Germline V lookup: CDR1 SGHDN, CDR2 FVKESK. Trimming cost V 5 bases and J 4 bases, with 20 bases left between them. CDR3 length: 16 amino acids. DNA of the CDR3: TGTGCCAGCAGCTGGAGGTGGGGGAGTAGGGGAGAGACCCAGTACTTC. It is translated as CASSWRWGSRGETQYF.

This rearrangement joins TRBV5-6 to TRBJ1-3; D is unresolved. V gave up 1 base and J gave up 3 bases, with 5 bases separating them. Germline V gene data show CDR1 as SGHDT and CDR2 as YYEEEE. CDR3 length: 13 residues. The CDR3 DNA sequence: TGTGCCAGCAGCTTGTTTTTTGGAAACACCATATATTTT. This gives the protein CASSLFFGNTIYF.

This chain connects TRBV11-2 to TRBJ2-5; 8 bases map to TRBD1. Germline V gene data show CDR1 as SGHAT and CDR2 as FQNNGV. The J segment lost 5 bases and the V segment lost 0 bases, leaving 8 bases of the junction unmatched. The CDR3 length is 16 residues. The CDR3 loop is CASSLDPTGVGETQYF. CDR3 sequence (DNA): TGTGCCAGCAGCTTAGACCCGACAGGGGTTGGGGAGACCCAGTACTTC.

Turning to this clone: In the same sample, other DNA sequences code for this CDR3. V gene TRBV5-1 combines with J gene TRBJ1-5; D is uncertain. Per germline, CDR1 SGHRS and CDR2 YFSETQ. V shed 0 bases and J shed 1 base, with 8 bases lying between them. The CDR3 contains 15 residues. The CDR3 protein is CASSLEGASNQPQHF. Here the CDR3 DNA reads TGCGCCAGCAGCTTGGAAGGAGCCAGCAATCAGCCCCAGCATTTT.

This sequence joins TRBV15 and TRBJ2-1, with D possibly being TRBD2 (5 bases). Germline values: CDR1 LNHNV, CDR2 YYDKDF (reference sequence). Trimming left V 8 bases short and J 1 base short, with 15 bases between. The CDR3 is 15 amino acids. CDR3 bases: TGTGCCACCCTAAAGGGAGTAGGGTCCTACAATGAGCAGTTCTTC. It is translated as CATLKGVGSYNEQFF. The complete variable domain, with remaining parts taken from reference TRBV15 and TRBJ2-1, reads DAMVIQNPRYQVTQFGKPVTLSCSQTLNHNVMYWYQQKSSQAPKLLFHYYDKDFNNEADTPDNFQSRRPNTSFCFLDIRSPGLGDTAMYLCATLKGVGSYNEQFFGPGTRLTVL.

This clone was recorded many times. This chain connects TRBV9 to TRBJ2-2, with TRBD1 matching over 9 bases. With 3 bases clipped from V and 6 bases from J, the junction kept 3 bases outside the gene matches. Germline V gene sequence: CDR1 SGDLS, CDR2 YYNGEE. The CDR3 covers 14 residues. DNA of the CDR3: TGTGCCAGCAGCGGGACAGGGGTTGCCGGGGAGCTGTTTTTT. Amino acid sequence: CASSGTGVAGELFF.

The count of this clone is one. Given a much more abundant clone one base away, this may be a read error. The V and J genes are TRBV7-9 and TRBJ1-1, with D possibly TRBD1 on 5 matching bases. This CDR3 has 13 amino acids. Looked up from germline, CDR1 is SEHNR and CDR2 is FQNEAQ (reference sequence). Trimming took 3 bases from V and 3 from J, leaving 8 bases between them. The CDR3 DNA reads as TGTGCCAGCAGCTTTGGGGGGGACACTGAAGCTTTCTTT. This sequence encodes CASSFGGDTEAFF.

The chain is built from TRBV5-1 and TRBJ1-4; TRBD1 agrees at 9 bases. Germline CDR1 is SGHRS and CDR2 is YFSETQ. J gave up 7 bases and V 6 bases, and 7 bases lay outside the gene matches. The CDR3 is 14 amino acids. For the CDR3, the DNA is TGCGCCAGCACCCGGGACAGGGACGGTGAAAAACTGTTTTTT. Amino acid sequence: CASTRDRDGEKLFF.

This sequence joins TRBV6-5 and TRBJ1-2; TRBD1 might be the D (5 bases). Germline V gives CDR1 MNHEY, CDR2 SVGAGI. The CDR3 is 13 residues long. V was clipped by 2 bases and J by 5 bases, with 9 bases between them. The CDR3 nucleotides are TGTGCCAGCAGTTACGATGGGGGTTATGGCTACACCTTC. Translation: CASSYDGGYGYTF.

This chain links TRBV12-5 with TRBJ2-1; D perhaps matches TRBD2 (7 bases). The CDR3 length is 13 residues. The V and J ends lost 3 bases and 9 bases respectively, with 12 bases between them. The germline V gene encodes CDR1 LGHNT and CDR2 FRNRAP. The CDR3 sequence: CASGLWEGGEQFF. CDR3 bases: TGTGCTAGTGGTTTATGGGAGGGGGGTGAGCAGTTCTTC. Full variable domain (missing parts from reference TRBV12-5 and TRBJ2-1): DARVTQTPRHKVTEMGQEVTMRCQPILGHNTVFWYRQTMMQGLELLAYFRNRAPLDDSGMPKDRFSAEMPDATLATLKIQPSEPRDSAVYFCASGLWEGGEQFFGPGTRLTVL.

In its sample, this clone was seen once. This rearrangement joins TRBV5-4 to TRBJ1-1; perhaps TRBD1 as D (6 bases). With 0 bases removed from V and 5 bases from J, the gap between germline ends came to 11 bases. This CDR3 has 14 amino acids. The V gene's germline CDR1 is SGHNT and CDR2 YYREEE (reference sequence). The CDR3 reads CASSLVGRGTEAFF. CDR3 DNA sequence: TGTGCCAGCAGCTTGGTAGGCAGGGGAACTGAAGCTTTCTTT. The variable domain in full, completed from reference TRBV5-4 and TRBJ1-1, reads ETGVTQSPTHLIKTRGQQVTLRCSSQSGHNTVSWYQQALGQGPQFIFQYYREEENGRGNFPPRFSGLQFPNYSSELNVNALELDDSALYLCASSLVGRGTEAFFGQGTRLTVV.

The chain joins TRBV7-3 to TRBJ2-3; tentatively, D is TRBD2 (6 bases). V was cut by 1 base and J by 2 bases, with 10 bases left in between. This CDR3 is built from 15 residues. Germline V gene sequence: CDR1 SGHTA, CDR2 FQGTGA. This CDR3 reads CASSLNGGDTDTQYF. Here the CDR3 DNA reads TGTGCCAGCAGCTTAAACGGGGGAGACACAGATACGCAGTATTTT.

The chain employs TRBV7-9 and TRBJ1-1; D uncertain. Trimming pared 5 bases from V and 5 bases from J, leaving 6 bases between. CDR1 is SEHNR and CDR2 is FQNEAQ in the germline V gene (reference sequence). The length of the CDR3 is 11 residues. The CDR3 protein is CASSPRTEAFF. The CDR3 DNA follows: TGTGCCAGCAGCCCCAGAACTGAAGCTTTCTTT. The variable domain in full, completed from reference TRBV7-9 and TRBJ1-1, reads DTGVSQNPRHKITKRGQNVTFRCDPISEHNRLYWYRQTLGQGPEFLTYFQNEAQLEKSRLLSDRFSAERPKGSFSTLEIQRTEQGDSAMYLCASSPRTEAFFGQGTRLTVV.

The table lists this clone with a count of one. The J gene is TRBJ1-5, the V gene TRBV5-4, with 7 bases aligning to TRBD1. The trim removed 6 bases at V and 5 bases at J, leaving 11 bases unmatched. The germline V gene has CDR1 SGHNT and CDR2 YYREEE (reference sequence). This CDR3 has 15 residues. CDR3 bases: TGTGCCAGCACCCTAACAGGGGAAATGGATCAGCCCCAGCATTTT. It is translated as CASTLTGEMDQPQHF.

In the case of this clone: In the same sample, other DNA sequences code for this CDR3. The gene calls are TRBV2 and TRBJ1-2, with a possible D match to TRBD1 (6 bases). This CDR3 has 14 residues. The germline V gene encodes CDR1 SNHLY and CDR2 FYNNEI. V was cut by 2 bases and J by 0 bases, with 7 bases left in between. The CDR3, as DNA: TGTGCCAGCAGTGAAAGGGGGGCTAACTATGGCTACACCTTC. Protein product: CASSERGANYGYTF.

The rearrangement uses TRBV14 and TRBJ1-5; D unresolved. Germline CDR1 and CDR2: SGHDN and FVKESK. Trimming removed 4 bases from V and 7 bases from J, with 11 bases in between. CDR3 size: 13 residues. The CDR3: CASSRTWGQPQHF. Here the CDR3 DNA reads TGTGCCAGCAGCCGTACATGGGGACAGCCCCAGCATTTT.

This chain joins TRBV4-1 and TRBJ2-3; 8 bases map to TRBD2. Per the germline V gene, CDR1 is MGHRA and CDR2 is YSYEKL. This CDR3 contains 15 residues. The V gene end was trimmed by 4 bases and the J gene end by 2 bases; junction bases not matched to a gene: 5. CDR3 DNA sequence: TGCGCCAGCAGCCTCTTAGCGGGGATCACAGATACGCAGTATTTT. Amino acid sequence: CASSLLAGITDTQYF.

The chain recombines TRBV4-1 with TRBJ2-5; tentatively, D is TRBD2 (7 bases). V was shortened by 4 bases and J by 3 bases, with 18 bases between the two germline ends. Germline V gives CDR1 MGHRA, CDR2 YSYEKL. This CDR3 is 16 amino acids long. CDR3 DNA: TGCGCCAGCAGCCTCTACTTCGGGGGGCTTGAAGAGACCCAGTACTTC. Translating it yields CASSLYFGGLEETQYF.

The chain couples TRBV5-1 to TRBJ2-1; tentative D call: TRBD2 (7 bases). V lost 3 bases, J lost 6 bases, and 13 bases lay in between. Germline assignment: CDR1 SGHRS and CDR2 YFSETQ. The CDR3 has 14 residues. CDR3 sequence: CASSSGGATNEQFF. In nucleotides, the CDR3 is TGCGCCAGCAGCTCTGGGGGGGCGACCAATGAGCAGTTCTTC.

The chain uses TRBV5-4 and TRBJ2-7, with 7 bases lining up with TRBD1. There are 15 residues in the CDR3. CDR1 is SGHNT and CDR2 is YYREEE in the germline V gene (reference sequence). Trimming removed 0 bases from V and 0 bases from J; junction bases left unmatched: 3. The CDR3 bases are TGTGCCAGCAGCTTGGGGGACAGTAGCTCCTACGAGCAGTACTTC. Its translation: CASSLGDSSSYEQYF. Using reference TRBV5-4 and TRBJ2-7 for the parts outside the CDR3, the full variable domain is ETGVTQSPTHLIKTRGQQVTLRCSSQSGHNTVSWYQQALGQGPQFIFQYYREEENGRGNFPPRFSGLQFPNYSSELNVNALELDDSALYLCASSLGDSSSYEQYFGPGTRLTVT.

This clone was seen more than once but under ten times. This chain joins TRBV6-1 and TRBJ1-5; no clear D gene. Germline-derived CDR1 and CDR2 are MNHNS and SASEGT. The CDR3 extends over 13 amino acids. V lost 6 bases and J 9 bases, leaving 15 bases between the germline ends. The CDR3, as DNA: TGTGCCAGCAGGCTGAGCTTCTTGGGGCCCCAGCATTTT. Its translation: CASRLSFLGPQHF.

V and J are TRBV4-1 and TRBJ2-5; unclear D gene. Germline values: CDR1 MGHRA, CDR2 YSYEKL. The ends were cut back, 0 bases at V and 7 bases at J, with 12 bases in the middle. This CDR3 is 14 amino acids long. The CDR3 coding sequence is TGCGCCAGCAGCCAAGAAAGCCGCCTAGTGACCCAGTACTTC. This gives the protein CASSQESRLVTQYF.

Points on this clone: The germline gene is not matched at one end of the junction; a read error may be the cause. V is TRBV25-1 and J is TRBJ2-5; D gene uncertain. The V gene's germline CDR1 is MGHDK and CDR2 SYGVNS. This CDR3 is 13 amino acids long. This CDR3 reads CASSERHQEAQYF. CDR3 sequence (DNA): TGTGCCAGCAGTGAGAGACATCAAGAGGCCCAGTACTTC.

The chain couples TRBV7-7 to TRBJ2-1; D remains ambiguous. The CDR3 has 15 residues. V lost 5 bases and J lost 0, with 11 bases in between. The V gene's germline CDR1 is SSHAT and CDR2 FNYEAQ (reference sequence). The CDR3, as DNA: TGTGCCAGCAGCCCATCCTCGAGCTCCTACAATGAGCAGTTCTTC. Encoded protein: CASSPSSSSYNEQFF.

Concerning this clone: A read error may produce the germline difference seen at one junction end. The chain recombines TRBV5-1 with TRBJ1-2, with 7 bases identical to TRBD1. Germline V gene sequence: CDR1 SGHRS, CDR2 YFSETQ. The CDR3 totals 15 residues. As DNA, the CDR3 is TGCGCCAGCAGATTGGACAGGCGTCATTTCTATGGCTACACCTTC. Its protein is CASRLDRRHFYGYTF.

This chain uses TRBV5-1 with TRBJ2-2, with 8 bases that match TRBD1. Germline CDR1 reads SGHRS; CDR2 reads YFSETQ. The CDR3 runs to 16 residues. Unmatched junction bases numbered 4, after V lost 1 base and J lost 2 bases. CDR3 amino acids: CASSLWGTGNTGELFF. DNA of the CDR3: TGCGCCAGCAGCTTGTGGGGGACAGGCAACACCGGGGAGCTGTTTTTT.